The rows below give T cell receptor beta chains drawn from one sample of a study of spatial heterogeneity in lung cancer. MiXCR, run by TCRdb on the 5' RACE reads, gives a single entry per CDR3 protein. The data contain approximately 110,000 distinct CDR3 sequences, 10% to 12% of them singletons. Material: PBMCs, obtained at follow-up. These receptors originate from a female donor with early-stage non-small cell lung cancer. Both conserved end residues are part of each CDR3. A D gene is named only where the DNA matches it firmly. Size is omitted from some rows. Given values are once, few, many or a class for expanded clones.

few,-,TRBJ2-5,TRBV5-1,CASSWSETQYF,TGCGCCAGCAGCTGGAGTGAGACCCAGTACTTC
few,TRBD1,TRBJ1-2,TRBV27,CASSSVAGTAHYGYTF,TGTGCCAGCAGTTCCGTGGCCGGGACAGCTCACTATGGCTACACCTTC
many,TRBD2,TRBJ2-3,TRBV6-5,CASRQTSGRTDTQYF,TGTGCCAGCAGACAGACTAGCGGACGCACAGATACGCAGTATTTT
-,-,TRBJ2-2,TRBV5-1,CASSFPRDSTGELFF,TGCGCCAGCAGCTTCCCCAGGGATAGTACCGGGGAGCTGTTTTTT
-,-,TRBJ1-1,TRBV20-1,CSARESWDKNTEAFF,TGCAGTGCTAGAGAAAGCTGGGACAAGAACACTGAAGCTTTCTTT
many,-,TRBJ1-5,TRBV12-3/TRBV12-4,CASREGRNQPQHF,TGTGCCAGCCGGGAGGGAAGAAATCAGCCCCAGCATTTT
-,-,TRBJ1-2,TRBV20-1,CSARDMGLIADGYTF,TGCAGTGCTAGAGATATGGGGCTAATAGCGGATGGCTACACCTTC
few,-,TRBJ1-6,TRBV20-1,CSARRDLSDSSLHF,TGCAGTGCTAGACGGGACCTCTCCGATTCATCCCTCCACTTT
many,-,TRBJ2-3,TRBV9,CASSEQSYGTDTQYF,TGTGCCAGCAGCGAACAGTCTTACGGCACAGATACGCAGTATTTT
-,TRBD1,TRBJ1-2,TRBV6-5,CASSVLDRISGYTF,TGTGCCAGCAGCGTCCTGGACAGGATCTCTGGCTACACCTTC
many,-,TRBJ2-1,TRBV10-1,CASSPVGSGPMRNEQFF,TGCGCCAGCAGCCCTGTTGGTAGCGGACCGATGAGGAATGAGCAGTTCTTC
few,-,TRBJ1-1,TRBV27,CASTRGGANTEAFF,TGTGCCAGCACCCGGGGAGGGGCGAACACTGAAGCTTTCTTT
-,TRBD1,TRBJ1-1,TRBV6-5,CASSWDSPNTEAFF,TGTGCCAGCAGTTGGGACAGCCCGAACACTGAAGCTTTCTTT
-,TRBD2,TRBJ2-4,TRBV19,CASSPSAGRGYKINIQYF,TGTGCCAGTAGTCCCTCAGCGGGAAGGGGATATAAGATAAACATTCAGTACTTC
few,-,TRBJ2-5,TRBV28,CASSLSPSIETQYF,TGTGCCAGCAGTTTATCGCCCAGTATAGAGACCCAGTACTTC
few,-,TRBJ1-2,TRBV20-1,CSASQIFQASYGYTF,TGCAGTGCTAGCCAGATCTTCCAGGCGAGCTATGGCTACACCTTC
-,-,TRBJ2-2,TRBV3-1,CASSVTATAGELFF,TGTGCCAGCAGCGTTACCGCTACGGCCGGGGAGCTGTTTTTT
-,-,TRBJ2-5,TRBV7-9,CASSFLPGVPETQYF,TGTGCCAGCAGCTTCCTTCCGGGAGTCCCAGAGACCCAGTACTTC
-,-,TRBJ1-4,TRBV3-1,CASSLRGSNEKLFF,TGTGCCAGCAGCCTAAGGGGGAGTAATGAAAAACTGTTTTTT
-,-,TRBJ2-1,TRBV7-9,CASTNRSVGEQFF,TGTGCCAGCACCAATCGTTCAGTGGGTGAGCAGTTCTTC
-,TRBD2,TRBJ2-1,TRBV19,CASSTGLAGTNEQFF,TGTGCCAGTAGTACAGGACTAGCGGGGACCAATGAGCAGTTCTTC
few,-,TRBJ1-2,TRBV6-6,CASSKGNYGYTF,TGTGCCAGCAGTAAGGGAAACTATGGCTACACCTTC
-,TRBD1,TRBJ1-6,TRBV20-1,CSAAIRDSNSPLHF,TGCAGTGCTGCGATCCGGGACAGTAATTCACCCCTCCACTTT